What follows is one TCR beta chain and its context. This specimen belongs to a study of blood T cell repertoires in COVID-19. Study background: Nucleic acid was either cDNA or gDNA, and it came from T cells, B-cell-depleted T cells, or PBMCs.

This table comes from immunoSEQ multiplex PCR, and its TCRdb copy is limited to in-frame clones, with some not included. The data contain fewer than 300,000 clones, just over 90% of them singletons. Germline values: CDR1 LGHDT, CDR2 YNNKEL (reference sequence). V was clipped by 4 bases and J by 5 bases; unmatched bases: 3. The CDR3 totals 15 residues. The sample consisted of peripheral blood. The clonotype comes from a woman aged 25-40 years with COVID-19, enrolled during active disease. The rearrangement links TRBV3-1 (or the pseudogene TRBV3-2) to TRBJ2-1, with TRBD2 matching over 12 bases. CDR3 coding DNA: TGTGCCAGCAGCCCGACTAGCGGGGGAGACAATGAGCAGTTCTTC. Encoded protein: CASSPTSGGDNEQFF.